These T cell receptor beta chains were read from a single sample in a study of siplizumab effects on memory and regulatory T cells. TCRdb's table, derived via immunoSEQ multiplex PCR, lists solely in-frame clones and lacks some. The data contain some 100,000 clones, about 95% of them seen just once; the ten biggest clones take up about 1.2%. The material sequenced was non-Treg CD4+ T cells sorted from blood. The receptors shown here come from a human donor in good health. Each CDR3 is given with its conserved first and last residue. D genes are given only for firm matches. Rows give clone size only sometimes, using once, few, many, or a class for an expanded clone.

j_call d_call clone_size v_call cdr3_aa cdr3_nt
TRBJ2-1 TRBD2 . TRBV6-4 CASSENKGLAGAEEQFF TGTGCCAGCAGTGAGAATAAGGGACTAGCGGGAGCTGAAGAGCAGTTCTTC
TRBJ1-3 . . TRBV9 CASSVTGMRSGNTIYF TGTGCCAGCAGCGTAACGGGGATGCGCTCTGGAAACACCATATATTTT
TRBJ2-7 . . TRBV4-2 CASSQIRRLNEQYF TGTGCCAGCAGCCAAATCCGTCGACTCAACGAGCAGTACTTC
TRBJ2-3 TRBD2 . TRBV2 CASGGASGKQYF TGTGCCAGTGGCGGGGCTAGCGGGAAGCAGTATTTT
TRBJ2-7 TRBD2 . TRBV5-1 CASSSDASGYEQYF TGCGCCAGCAGCTCGGATGCTAGCGGTTACGAGCAGTACTTC
TRBJ2-5 TRBD1 . TRBV15 CATSRGGTGGVETQYF TGTGCCACCAGCAGAGGGGGGACAGGGGGCGTAGAGACCCAGTACTTC
TRBJ2-2 TRBD2 . TRBV5-6 CASSLSRLAGKHRGAVF TGTGCCAGCAGCTTATCTCGCCTAGCGGGTAAACACCGGGGAGCTGTTTTT
TRBJ1-2 TRBD1 . TRBV7-9 CASSRTGGNYGYTF TGTGCCAGCAGCAGAACAGGGGGCAACTATGGCTACACCTTC
TRBJ2-4 . . TRBV9 CASSVGDPDRNIQYF TGTGCCAGCAGCGTAGGAGATCCGGATCGGAACATTCAGTACTTC
TRBJ1-2 . . TRBV28 CASSFESLAQFGYTF TGTGCCAGCAGTTTTGAGAGCCTGGCCCAATTCGGCTACACCTTC
TRBJ1-2 . . TRBV4-1 CASSQETSYGYTF TGCGCCAGCAGCCAAGAAACCAGCTATGGCTACACCTTC
TRBJ2-3 . once TRBV14 CASSQEVTGPQDTQYF TGTGCCAGCAGCCAAGAAGTTACGGGTCCGCAAGATACGCAGTATTTT
TRBJ2-7 . . TRBV4-1 CASSQGHTKKSYEQYF TGCGCCAGCAGCCAAGGTCACACCAAGAAATCCTACGAGCAGTACTTC
TRBJ1-2 TRBD1 . TRBV9 CASSTRQGSPYGYTF TGTGCCAGCAGCACCCGACAGGGCAGCCCCTATGGCTACACCTTC
TRBJ2-5 TRBD2 . TRBV7-6 CASSIPGLAETQYF TGTGCCAGCAGCATCCCGGGACTAGCAGAGACCCAGTACTTC
TRBJ1-5 TRBD1 once TRBV27 CASSPRWTGGLNQPQHF TGTGCCAGCAGTCCCCGATGGACAGGGGGCCTCAATCAGCCCCAGCATTTT
TRBJ1-5 . . TRBV6-5 CASSSTQYTGLTPQHF TGTGCCAGCAGTTCTACTCAATACACAGGCTTGACGCCCCAGCATTTT
TRBJ2-4 . . TRBV5-3 CARSLPSGFPKNIQYF TGTGCCAGAAGCTTGCCTAGTGGGTTTCCCAAAAACATTCAGTACTTC
TRBJ2-2 . . TRBV5-5 CASSLGRRNTGELFF TGTGCCAGCAGCTTGGGGCGGAGGAACACCGGGGAGCTGTTTTTT
TRBJ2-7 . . TRBV28 CASSPTAEGGLEQYF TGTGCCAGCAGCCCCACCGCGGAAGGGGGTTTGGAGCAGTACTTC
TRBJ1-1 . . TRBV30 CAWSVQENTEAFF TGTGCCTGGAGTGTACAAGAGAACACTGAAGCTTTCTTT
TRBJ1-2 . . TRBV10-3 CAISESISLGTYGSNGYTF TGTGCCATCAGTGAGTCGATAAGCCTAGGGACATACGGATCTAATGGCTACACCTTC
TRBJ2-3 . . TRBV5-5 CASSLKSDTQYF TGTGCCAGCAGCTTGAAAAGTGATACGCAGTATTTT
TRBJ2-1 TRBD2 . TRBV27 CASSLTPRSGSFYEQFF TGTGCCAGCAGTTTAACCCCCCGTAGCGGGAGTTTCTATGAGCAGTTCTTC
TRBJ1-4 . . TRBV2 CASSVVGREKLFF TGTGCCAGCAGTGTCGTGGGCCGTGAAAAACTGTTTTTT
TRBJ2-2 . . TRBV7-9 CASSLSTSGELFF TGTGCCAGCAGCTTATCTACCTCCGGGGAGCTGTTTTTT